This T cell receptor (beta chain) was documented in a study of T cell clonality in common variable immunodeficiency. This clone was counted between two and nine times. Its antigen is not known. The CDR3 extends 3 residues past the end of the read, so its final part is completed from the germline J gene. Reduced serum IgG, IgA and/or IgM plus specific antibody deficiency defined CVID. Points from the study as a whole: Fewer deletions and N-nucleotide insertions were reportedly seen in common variable immunodeficiency TCR beta sequences.

Sequenced by immunoSEQ multiplex PCR; TCRdb stores in-frame clones only, minus some. This repertoire lists about 35,000 clones without singletons; 25% to 30% sits in the top ten. V was clipped by 6 bases and J by 0 bases, with 6 bases between them. The V gene's germline CDR1 is LNHDA and CDR2 SQIVND (reference sequence). The CDR3 totals 13 residues. Sequencing was done on a sample of peripheral blood mononuclear cells. The sequence derives from a human donor with common variable immunodeficiency. V gene TRBV19 combines with J gene TRBJ1-5; D is unresolved. The CDR3 bases that were read are TGTGCCAGTAGAGGGTATAGCAATCAGCCC. This translates into CASRGYSNQP. The complete CDR3 reads CASRGYSNQPQHF.